Below, 8 T cell receptor beta chains from the same sample are listed, as sequenced in a study of T-cell memory formation after mild COVID-19. TCRdb ran MiXCR on the 5' RACE reads and lists one entry per CDR3 protein. In the table there are roughly 300,000 distinct CDR3 sequences, roughly 15% of which are singletons. Sequenced: PBMCs or a T cell subset sorted from them (not recorded which). These receptors all come from a man between 18 and 35 years old who had mild COVID-19 (a few samples of this study predate the infection). Cell type and time point are not known.

The chain carries TRBV6-1 and TRBJ2-7; the D call may be TRBD1 or TRBD2 (5 bases each). The CDR3 has 17 residues. V shed 1 base and J shed 5 bases, with 21 bases lying between them. CDR1 and CDR2 from the germline V gene are MNHNS and SASEGT. The CDR3 loop reads CASSEVLTRGRGDEQYF. CDR3 coding DNA: TGTGCCAGCAGTGAAGTCTTAACCCGTGGCAGAGGGGACGAGCAGTACTTC.

This clonotype was seen at least ten times. The J gene is TRBJ2-1, the V gene TRBV24-1; D ambiguous. The V end was cut by 6 bases, the J end by 0 bases, with 5 bases between. The CDR3 runs 13 residues. Germline-derived CDR1 and CDR2 are KGHDR and SFDVKD. The CDR3 loop is CATSSSSYNEQFF. The DNA of the CDR3 is TGTGCCACCAGTTCCTCCTCCTACAATGAGCAGTTCTTC.

This clonotype was counted between two and nine times. The gene calls are TRBV5-5 and TRBJ2-1; D call uncertain. V was pared by 4 bases and J by 12 bases, with 14 bases between. The germline V gene has CDR1 SGHKS and CDR2 YYEKEE (reference sequence). There are 12 residues in the CDR3. The CDR3 here is CASSTTFDWQFF. The CDR3 DNA reads as TGTGCCAGCAGCACTACGTTCGACTGGCAGTTCTTC.

This clonotype was seen more than once but under ten times. The rearrangement links TRBV5-1 to TRBJ2-7; D might be TRBD2 (5 bases). Germline assignment: CDR1 SGHRS and CDR2 YFSETQ. Between the trimmed V and J ends, which lost 0 bases and 7 bases, there was a span of 11 bases. The CDR3 loop spans 13 amino acids. The CDR3 DNA follows: TGCGCCAGCAGCTTGGAGAGTGGGGAGGAGCAGTACTTC. Translated: CASSLESGEEQYF.

This sequence joins TRBV7-3 and TRBJ2-1; D is perhaps TRBD1 (6 bases). This CDR3 is 15 amino acids long. The V end lost 5 bases, the J end lost 4 bases, and 15 bases lay between the germline ends. Germline lookup yields CDR1 SGHTA and CDR2 FQGTGA. CDR3 nucleotide sequence: TGTGCCAGCAGCCCCGGACAGTTTAGTTACAATGAGCAGTTCTTC. Its translation is CASSPGQFSYNEQFF.

The chain employs TRBV7-2 and TRBJ2-3; the D is unclear. V gave up 1 base and J gave up 7 bases, with 12 bases separating them. The germline gives CDR1 SGHTA, CDR2 FQGNSA. The CDR3 covers 14 residues. The CDR3 DNA sequence: TGTGCCAGCAGCTTAGGATGGGCCCCGAATACGCAGTATTTT. It translates to CASSLGWAPNTQYF.

This clonotype was recorded many times. The chain joins TRBV7-2 to TRBJ1-1; possible D gene TRBD1, 5 bases. V was trimmed by 8 bases and J by 0 bases, leaving 13 bases between them. This CDR3 spans 14 amino acids. Germline values: CDR1 SGHTA, CDR2 FQGNSA. The CDR3, as DNA: TGTGCCAGCTGTATGGGGCCCATGAACACTGAAGCTTTCTTT. Protein sequence: CASCMGPMNTEAFF.

This clonotype was seen a few times. V usage is TRBV4-3 and J usage is TRBJ1-2; D unclear. The length of the CDR3 is 14 residues. Germline assignment: CDR1 LGHNA and CDR2 YSLEER. Trimming left V 0 bases short and J 14 bases short, with 19 bases between. CDR3 sequence: CASSQEGGSVARTF. CDR3 DNA sequence: TGCGCCAGCAGCCAAGAGGGAGGATCCGTGGCGCGGACCTTC.